This T cell receptor beta chain emerged from a study of regulatory and conventional T cells in RAG deficiency. Blood CD4+ CD25-high CD127-low regulatory T cells supplied the genomic DNA template. Libraries were prepared by immunoSEQ multiplex PCR; TCRdb keeps only in-frame clonotypes and omits some of them. This sample has 25,000 to 35,000 clones, with about nine tenths found just once. V dropped 2 bases and J dropped 5; count of bases not matched to a gene: 6. From germline, CDR1 is SGHRS and CDR2 YFSETQ. The CDR3 loop spans 15 amino acids. The sample was also reused in another study, on regulatory T cells. That paper states: The PCR used 52 TRBV and 13 TRBJ primers.

V and J are TRBV5-1 and TRBJ2-5; TRBD2 agrees at 10 bases. The sequence came from a human donor in good health. Sequences were obtained from Tregs sorted from blood. The CDR3 region has the DNA TGCGCCAGCAGCTTAAGCGGGGGGGGCCGGGAGACCCAGTACTTC. Amino acids: CASSLSGGGRETQYF.